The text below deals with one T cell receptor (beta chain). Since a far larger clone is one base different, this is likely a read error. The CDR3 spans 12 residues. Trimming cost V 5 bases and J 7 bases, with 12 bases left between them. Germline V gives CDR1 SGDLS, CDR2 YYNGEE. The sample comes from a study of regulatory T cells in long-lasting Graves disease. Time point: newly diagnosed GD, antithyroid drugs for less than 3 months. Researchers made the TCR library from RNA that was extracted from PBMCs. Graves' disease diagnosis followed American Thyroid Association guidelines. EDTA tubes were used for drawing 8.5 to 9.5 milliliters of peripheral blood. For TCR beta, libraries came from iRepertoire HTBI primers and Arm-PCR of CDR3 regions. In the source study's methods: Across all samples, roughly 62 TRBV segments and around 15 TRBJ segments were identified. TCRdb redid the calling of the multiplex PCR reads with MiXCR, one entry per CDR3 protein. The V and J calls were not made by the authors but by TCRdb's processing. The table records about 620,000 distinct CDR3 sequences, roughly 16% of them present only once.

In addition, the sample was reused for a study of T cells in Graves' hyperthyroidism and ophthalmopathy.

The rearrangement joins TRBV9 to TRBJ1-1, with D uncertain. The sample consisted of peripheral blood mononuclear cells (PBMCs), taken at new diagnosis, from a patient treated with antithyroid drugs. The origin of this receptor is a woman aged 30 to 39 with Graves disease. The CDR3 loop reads CASRPPSNEAFF. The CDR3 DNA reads TGTGCCAGCAGGCCCCCGTCCAATGAAGCTTTCTTT.